Below, 15 T cell receptor beta chains from the same sample are listed, as sequenced in a study of breast tumors, draining lymph nodes, adjacent tissues (dated by TCRdb to 2015 to 2016). Lymph node samples came from the axillary draining lymph nodes of breast cancer patients. Library prep was done by multiplex PCR. The instrument given in TCRdb is Illumina HiSeq 2000. Through fastp at Q25 and MiXCR, TCRdb rebuilt clones from the public reads, retaining in-frame beta chains. Each CDR3 protein appears once, grouped with its most common genes and DNA. In all, the sample holds 140,000 to 150,000 distinct CDR3 sequences, and approximately 30% of those were seen once. Of the sample, roughly 2.2% is held by the ten largest clones. Sequenced input: axillary lymph node tissue. These receptors all stem from a female donor with breast cancer. Some clones in this sample may be carry-over from other donors' samples.

Points on this clonotype: An end of the junction does not agree with germline; a read error may underlie this. J is TRBJ1-4 and V is TRBV7-6; no clear D. CDR3 size: 12 residues. Germline CDR1 reads SGHVS; CDR2 reads FNYEAQ. This chain's CDR3 is CASSSGDEKLFF. CDR3 nucleotides: TGTGCTAGCAGCTCCGGGGATGAAAAACTGTTTTTT.

This clonotype was seen ten or more times. The chain couples TRBV19 to TRBJ2-2; D is possibly TRBD2 (5 bases). Germline V lookup: CDR1 LNHDA, CDR2 SQIVND (reference sequence). This CDR3 contains 16 residues. V was pared by 3 bases and J by 3 bases, with 14 bases between. CDR3 sequence reads: CASSIEVSVDTGELFF. In DNA, the CDR3 is TGTGCCAGTAGTATTGAGGTTAGCGTAGACACCGGGGAGCTGTTTTTT.

For this clonotype: This may come from a read error, since a much larger clone is one base off. J is TRBJ2-1 and V is TRBV4-3, with 8 bases lining up with TRBD2. Germline values: CDR1 LGHNA, CDR2 YSLEER. The CDR3 has 17 residues. The CDR3 DNA follows: TGCGCCAGCGGCCAAGAACCCGGGGGGGCTATCTACAATGAGCAGTTCTTC. As protein: CASGQEPGGAIYNEQFF.

This clonotype has ten or more counts. J is TRBJ2-2 and V is TRBV6-2 or TRBV6-3, with D uncertain. This CDR3 comprises 14 residues. The germline V and J ends were trimmed by 5 bases and 7 bases, with 14 bases remaining between them. Germline CDR1 MNHEY, CDR2 SVGEGT. The DNA for the CDR3 is TGTGCCAGCAGTCAACTACCTAATAGCGGGGAGCTGTTTTTT. Translated: CASSQLPNSGELFF.

This clonotype has a single count. The CDR3 coding sequence is TGTGCCAGCAGGGACACGACAGGGGGTATGAATCAGCCCCAGCATTTT. Its protein product is CASRDTTGGMNQPQHF. The rearrangement links TRBV2 to TRBJ1-5, with TRBD1 identical over 9 bases. This CDR3 is 16 amino acids long. Looked up from germline, CDR1 is SNHLY and CDR2 is FYNNEI. The ends lost 6 bases at V and 4 bases at J; junction bases unmatched: 10.

Only a few counts were recorded for this clonotype. Given a much more abundant clone one base away, this may be a read error. The CDR3 coding sequence is TGTGCCAGCAGCTTAACAGGACTCGTCGCAGAGACCCAGCACTTC. Protein: CASSLTGLVAETQHF. The genes are TRBV7-6 and TRBJ2-5; D assignment may be TRBD1 or TRBD2 (5 bases each). From germline, CDR1 is SGHVS and CDR2 FNYEAQ. The CDR3 is 15 amino acids.

Ten or more counts support this clonotype. The rearrangement joins TRBV11-3 to TRBJ2-1; D gene uncertain. The germline V gene encodes CDR1 SGHNT and CDR2 YENEEA. The CDR3 is 13 amino acids. V was trimmed by 4 bases and J by 6 bases, leaving 10 bases between them. In nucleotides, the CDR3 is TGTGCCAGCAGCTCTGGTTCCGGCAATGAGCAGTTCTTC. This codes for CASSSGSGNEQFF.

This clonotype was counted at least ten times. A read error may be the cause here, since a much bigger clone is one base away. The chain joins TRBV20-1 to TRBJ2-6, with 7 bases lining up with TRBD1. This CDR3 contains 16 residues. CDR1 and CDR2 (germline): DFQATT, SNEGSKA (reference sequence). The junction had 8 bases not matched to a gene; V was cut back by 0 bases and J by 6 bases. The CDR3: CSARDPGGSAANVLTF. The CDR3 bases are TGCAGTGCTAGAGATCCAGGGGGTAGTGCGGCCAACGTCCTGACTTTC.

This clonotype was seen more than once but under ten times. A much more abundant neighbour one base away suggests this may be a read error. The V gene is TRBV7-2, the J gene TRBJ2-2; D gene unclear. Deletions cut 1 base from V and 6 bases from J, with 9 bases between. Per germline, CDR1 SGHTA and CDR2 FQGNSA. The CDR3 loop spans 14 amino acids. In DNA form, the CDR3 reads TGTGCCAGCAGCTTAGGAGCTTACGCCGGGGAGCTGTTTTTT. This codes for CASSLGAYAGELFF. Full variable domain (remainder filled in from reference TRBV7-2 and TRBJ2-2): GAGVSQSPSNKVTEKGKDVELRCDPISGHTALYWYRQSLGQGLEFLIYFQGNSAPDKSGLPSDRFSAERTGGSVSTLTIQRTQQEDSAVYLCASSLGAYAGELFFGEGSRLTVL.

This clonotype has ten or more counts. The chain employs TRBV25-1 and TRBJ2-1, with 7 bases identical to TRBD1. Germline V gene data show CDR1 as MGHDK and CDR2 as SYGVNS. V shed 5 bases, J shed 4 bases, and the junction held 8 bases outside the gene matches. The length of the CDR3 is 15 residues. CDR3 bases: TGTGCCAGCAGTCGCCCCCGGACAGGTTACAATGAGCAGTTCTTC. It yields the protein CASSRPRTGYNEQFF.

This chain uses TRBV6-2 or TRBV6-3 with TRBJ2-7; 7 bases agree with TRBD1. Germline V gene data show CDR1 as MNHEY and CDR2 as SVGEGT. This CDR3 has 15 amino acids. DNA of the CDR3: TGTGCCAGCAGTCACGCAGACAGGGAGAGTTCCGAGCAGTGCGTC. Its translation is CASSHADRESSEQCV.

This clonotype was found once. A read error may account for a junction end that differs from germline. This chain links TRBV12-3 or TRBV12-4 with TRBJ2-2; D might be TRBD1 (5 bases). The CDR3 is 13 amino acids. CDR3 sequence: CASSPGIGAGLDF. CDR3 DNA sequence: TGTGCCAGCAGTCCTGGGATTGGGGCAGGGCTGGACTTT.

The table lists this clonotype with many counts. This chain links TRBV24-1 with TRBJ2-2, with D tentatively TRBD2 (5 bases). Germline loops: CDR1 KGHDR, CDR2 SFDVKD. The CDR3 runs to 14 residues. V was clipped by 4 bases and J by 11 bases, with 16 bases between them. CDR3 DNA sequence: TGTGCCACCAGTGACCCTAGCAGAGGTTTCGAGCTGTTTTTT. This sequence encodes CATSDPSRGFELFF.

This clonotype came up many times. The gene calls are TRBV7-2 and TRBJ2-3; D tentatively fits TRBD1 or TRBD2 (6 bases each). Trimming left V 1 base short and J 2 bases short, with 10 bases between. Germline lookup yields CDR1 SGHTA and CDR2 FQGNSA. The CDR3 contains 15 residues. The CDR3 DNA reads as TGTGCCAGCAGCTTAGGGGGGGCATTCACAGATACGCAGTATTTT. Protein sequence: CASSLGGAFTDTQYF.

Many counts were recorded for this clonotype. The rearrangement links TRBV7-8 to TRBJ1-3; D is perhaps TRBD1 (5 bases). From germline, CDR1 is SGHVS and CDR2 FQNEAQ. V was pared by 2 bases and J by 9 bases, with 14 bases between. The CDR3 sequence is 14 residues long. CDR3 protein: CASSLPGQGVTIYF. As DNA, the CDR3 is TGTGCCAGCAGCTTACCCGGTCAGGGAGTCACCATATATTTT.